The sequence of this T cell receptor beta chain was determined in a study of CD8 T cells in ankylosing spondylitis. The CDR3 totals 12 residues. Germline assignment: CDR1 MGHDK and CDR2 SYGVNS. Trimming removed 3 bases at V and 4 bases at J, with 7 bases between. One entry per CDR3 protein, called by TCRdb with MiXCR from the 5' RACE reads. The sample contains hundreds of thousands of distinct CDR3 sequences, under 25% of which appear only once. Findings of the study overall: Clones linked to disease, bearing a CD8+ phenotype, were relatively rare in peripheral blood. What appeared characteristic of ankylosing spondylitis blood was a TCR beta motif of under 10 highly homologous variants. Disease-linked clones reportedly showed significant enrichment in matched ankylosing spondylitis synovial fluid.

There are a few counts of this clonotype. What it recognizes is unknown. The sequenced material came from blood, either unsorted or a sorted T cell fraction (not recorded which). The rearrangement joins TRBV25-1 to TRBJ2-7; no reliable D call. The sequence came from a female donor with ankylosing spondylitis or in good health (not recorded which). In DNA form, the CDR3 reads TGTGCCAGCAGTGATCATCAATACGAGCAGTACTTC. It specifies CASSDHQYEQYF.